The clone carrying this T cell receptor (beta chain) was seen a handful of times. Within the sample, other DNA sequences also encode this same CDR3. The sample is drawn from a study of T cell changes during pregnancy in multiple sclerosis. Profiled with immunoSEQ multiplex PCR; TCRdb holds only in-frame clones, not every one. This table holds roughly 89,000 clones, over 80% found once. The CDR3 has 14 residues. V was pared by 0 bases and J by 1 base, with 7 bases between. CDR1 is SGDLS, CDR2 YYNGEE, per germline. The clonotype was recovered from a female donor with multiple sclerosis, enrolled in a pregnancy study. The specimen was peripheral blood, collected in the first trimester of pregnancy. The V and J genes are TRBV9 and TRBJ2-5; the D gene is possibly TRBD2 (5 bases). The CDR3: CASSVGGLQETQYF. In DNA, the CDR3 is TGTGCCAGCAGCGTAGGAGGACTCCAAGAGACCCAGTACTTC.